A selection of T cell receptor beta chains follows, all from one sample in a study of blood T cells in healthy people across ages. TCRdb ran MiXCR on the 5' RACE reads and lists one entry per CDR3 protein. The sample gives fewer than 700,000 distinct CDR3 sequences, roughly two fifths of which show up once; around 30% is in the top ten. What was sequenced was blood. Receptors originate from an elderly man in good health. The CDR3 runs from the conserved cysteine through the conserved F or W. A D gene is named only where the DNA matches it firmly. A row's size may be missing; if present it is once, few, many or a size class.

V: TRBV12-3/TRBV12-4
J: TRBJ2-3
size: NA
D: TRBD1
length: 15
CDR3: CASKWTGGRSDTQYF
DNA: TGTGCCAGCAAATGGACAGGAGGCAGGTCAGATACGCAATATTTT

V: TRBV5-6
J: TRBJ2-5
size: NA
D: TRBD2
length: 16
CDR3: CASSFYGGRASGTQYF
DNA: TGTGCCAGCAGCTTTTACGGCGGGAGGGCCTCGGGGACCCAGTACTTC

V: TRBV20-1
J: TRBJ2-1
size: many
D: NA
length: 15
CDR3: CSARDGWRAFNEQFF
DNA: TGCAGTGCTAGAGATGGGTGGCGGGCATTCAATGAGCAGTTCTTC

V: TRBV12-3/TRBV12-4
J: TRBJ1-6
size: NA
D: TRBD1
length: 15
CDR3: CASSPGQGAVSPLHF
DNA: TGTGCCAGCAGCCCGGGACAGGGGGCTGTTTCACCCCTCCACTTT

V: TRBV18
J: TRBJ2-5
size: NA
D: NA
length: 14
CDR3: CASSPAGLQETQYF
DNA: TGTGCCAGCTCACCCGCGGGCCTACAAGAGACCCAGTACTTC

V: TRBV28
J: TRBJ2-7
size: once
D: NA
length: 14
CDR3: CASSLRERRGERYF
DNA: TGTGCCAGCAGTTTACGGGAACGGCGAGGCGAGCGGTACTTC

V: TRBV4-2
J: TRBJ2-7
size: many
D: NA
length: 15
CDR3: CASSQELVMGYEQYF
DNA: TGTGCCAGCAGCCAAGAGCTTGTAATGGGATACGAGCAGTACTTC

V: TRBV15
J: TRBJ1-2
size: many
D: TRBD1
length: 17
CDR3: CATMGEALQGRGYGYTF
DNA: TGTGCCACCATGGGGGAGGCTTTACAGGGGAGAGGCTATGGCTACACCTTC

V: TRBV9
J: TRBJ2-7
size: NA
D: TRBD2
length: 14
CDR3: CASSVEWGGYEQYF
DNA: TGTGCCAGCAGCGTGGAGTGGGGGGGCTACGAGCAGTACTTC

V: TRBV7-2
J: TRBJ2-4
size: NA
D: TRBD2
length: 13
CDR3: CASSQAGPQEQYF
DNA: TGTGCCAGCAGCCAAGCGGGGCCTCAAGAGCAGTACTTC

V: TRBV10-1
J: TRBJ2-7
size: NA
D: NA
length: 14
CDR3: CASSRDTGSYEQYF
DNA: TGCGCCAGCAGCCGGGACACTGGCTCCTACGAGCAGTACTTC

V: TRBV7-2
J: TRBJ2-7
size: NA
D: TRBD2
length: 16
CDR3: CASSLPLGLAGDEQYF
DNA: TGTGCCAGCAGCTTACCCCTGGGACTAGCGGGAGATGAGCAGTACTTC

V: TRBV12-3/TRBV12-4
J: TRBJ1-3
size: NA
D: NA
length: 14
CDR3: CASSLIGSGNTIYF
DNA: TGTGCCAGCAGTTTGATAGGCTCTGGAAACACCATATATTTT

V: TRBV5-1
J: TRBJ1-2
size: few
D: NA
length: 13
CDR3: CASSSLGDSGYTF
DNA: TGCGCCAGCAGCTCGCTGGGGGACTCTGGCTACACCTTC

V: TRBV2
J: TRBJ2-7
size: NA
D: NA
length: 14
CDR3: CASRSGHLTYEQYF
DNA: TGTGCCAGCAGATCGGGGCATCTTACCTACGAGCAGTACTTC

V: TRBV24-1
J: TRBJ2-7
size: NA
D: NA
length: 15
CDR3: CATSPRGAPSYEQYF
DNA: TGTGCCACCAGTCCGAGGGGGGCACCCTCCTACGAGCAGTACTTC

V: TRBV12-3/TRBV12-4
J: TRBJ1-2
size: few
D: NA
length: 16
CDR3: CASSLASGNALYGYTF
DNA: TGTGCCAGCAGTTTAGCTTCGGGCAACGCTCTTTATGGCTACACCTTC

V: TRBV5-1
J: TRBJ2-3
size: NA
D: NA
length: 17
CDR3: CASSSIPGPQTLDTQYF
DNA: TGCGCCAGCAGCTCGATTCCAGGGCCCCAAACCCTAGATACGCAGTATTTT

V: TRBV18
J: TRBJ2-3
size: few
D: TRBD2
length: 17
CDR3: CASSFGTSGTVTDTQYF
DNA: TGTGCCAGCTCCTTCGGGACTAGCGGGACCGTCACAGATACGCAGTATTTT

V: TRBV6-4
J: TRBJ2-1
size: NA
D: TRBD1
length: 19
CDR3: CASSDSPQGTGPLLAEQFF
DNA: TGTGCCAGCAGTGACTCGCCTCAAGGGACAGGGCCCCTACTGGCTGAGCAGTTCTTC

V: TRBV19
J: TRBJ2-3
size: few
D: TRBD2
length: 15
CDR3: CASRRAGGLADTQYF
DNA: TGTGCCAGTAGGAGAGCGGGAGGGTTAGCAGATACGCAGTATTTT

V: TRBV2
J: TRBJ2-4
size: few
D: TRBD1
length: 17
CDR3: CASSEPPRGGGGNIQYF
DNA: TGTGCCAGCAGTGAACCCCCCCGAGGGGGCGGTGGAAACATTCAGTACTTC